This T cell receptor (beta chain) was profiled in a study of cytomegalovirus exposure and HLA in healthy donors. The PCR ran on 60 Vbeta and 13 Jbeta primers. TCRdb's table, derived via immunoSEQ multiplex PCR, lists solely in-frame clones and lacks some. The sample records some 110,000 clones, roughly 68% being singletons. Comment on this clone: What it binds is not known.

Findings and caveats of the study: Indistinguishable V segments, including TRBV6-2 and TRBV6-3, were excluded. As confirmed in vitro, a few CMV-associated chains were specific for CMV antigens.

Deletions cut 5 bases from V and 0 bases from J, with 14 bases between. Per germline, CDR1 SQVTM and CDR2 ANQGSEA. The CDR3 is 14 amino acids. The sample consisted of PBMCs. V is TRBV29-1 and J is TRBJ2-7; D is perhaps TRBD2 (6 bases). The TCR originated in a woman aged 50 to 65 in good health and CMV-seropositive. The CDR3 bases are TGCAGCGTTTGGGGTGTGGGACTCTCCTACGAGCAGTACTTC. It specifies CSVWGVGLSYEQYF.